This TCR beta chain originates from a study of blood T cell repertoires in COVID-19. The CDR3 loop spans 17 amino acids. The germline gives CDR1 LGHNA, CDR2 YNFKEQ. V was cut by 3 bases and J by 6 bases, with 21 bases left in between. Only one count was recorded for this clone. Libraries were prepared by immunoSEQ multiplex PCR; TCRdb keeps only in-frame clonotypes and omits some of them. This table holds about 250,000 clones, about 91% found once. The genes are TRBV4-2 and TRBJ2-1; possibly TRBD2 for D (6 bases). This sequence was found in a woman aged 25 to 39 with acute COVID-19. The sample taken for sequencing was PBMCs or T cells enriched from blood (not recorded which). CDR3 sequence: CASSHRDLVLGGNEQFF. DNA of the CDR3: TGTGCCAGCAGCCACCGGGACCTAGTTTTGGGGGGCAATGAGCAGTTCTTC.